This T cell receptor beta chain was recovered during a study of blood T cells in healthy people across ages (dated by TCRdb to between 2015 and 2017). As for the study more broadly: In model experiments, roughly one uniquely barcoded TCR beta cDNA molecule per two T cells was captured by template switching. Using deep sequencing normalized with unique cDNA molecular identifiers, the study measured how TCR beta repertoire diversity changes with age. The donors were split into four age groups: young (average roughly 15 years), middle-aged (39), aged (roughly 60) and long-lived (roughly 80). To avoid experimental bias, donors of different ages were randomly spread across the sequencing lanes. For two donors (one aged 18 to 29 and one aged 80 or older), the study analyzed two additional independent replicas of 1 million unique cDNA reads from the same blood draw.

The CDR3 spans 14 residues, from the cysteine through the phenylalanine. The only DNA kept is the CDR3, 42 bases in frame from the first base. CDR1 and CDR2 are drawn from the germline V gene: MNHEY, SVGEGT. Trimming takes 9 bases off V and 2 bases off J; junction bases not matched to a gene: 7. Library method: 5' RACE. The instrument was an Illumina HiSeq 2500. The second PCR ran for roughly 7 to 12 cycles and used a J-beta primer mix along with a sample-barcoded 5' primer. A template-switch 5' adaptor carrying 12 random nucleotides introduced a unique molecular identifier onto each TCR beta cDNA molecule. At least 2.5 million CDR3-containing paired-end reads were obtained from each sample. First-strand cDNA was synthesized from all RNA with the Mint cDNA synthesis kit, primed by a TRBC-specific oligonucleotide. All cDNA was treated with uracil-DNA glycosylase and then went through a first 18-cycle PCR with the universal primers M1SS and BC2_uni_R. The original methods were these. For normalization, 1 million high-quality reads, each with a distinct molecular identifier, were randomly selected from each sample. Reads with shared molecular identifiers were discarded instead of being binned into consensus sequences. MiTCR, set to a Q25 quality threshold and the strictest error-elimination algorithm, was used for CDR3 identification, clonotype clustering and error correction. A nonparametric unseen species model using Euler transformation provided a lower-bound estimate of total TCR beta diversity. The public reads were quality trimmed at Q25 with fastp and then assembled into clones with MiXCR by TCRdb, keeping productive beta chains. When rows share a CDR3 protein, they turn into one entry using the most common DNA and genes. TCRdb's processing, not the authors' own work, is the source of the V and J calls. For this sample the table gives 600,000 or so distinct CDR3 sequences, of which less than 35% were detected only once. Of the sample, approximately 15% is held by the ten largest clones.

Broader findings and caveats from the paper: Because profiling used bulk unsorted PBMCs, naive and antigen-experienced compartments could not be compared conclusively. Compared with the aged group, the long-lived group had more naive CD4+ T cells, fewer expanded clones and increased TCR diversity, suggesting age selection. Because the CMV infection status of the donors was unknown, age-related changes in expanded clonotypes may potentially have been confounded. Estimates of total diversity from one million sequenced T cells were regarded as lower bounds and underestimates. As age increased, observed TCR beta diversity per million T cells dropped in a roughly linear way, and a significant reduction was already evident by age about 40. Observed TCR beta diversity correlated strongly with the percentage of naive T cells measured by flow cytometry.

This clonotype has at least ten counts. What antigen it recognizes has not been identified. Nothing much larger sits one base from this clone, and base qualities are not available. Systemically healthy Caucasian individuals from Russia, roughly 40 in total and aged about 6 to 95 years, were included as donors. About 9.8 milliliters of peripheral blood were drawn from each donor into EDTA-treated Vacutainer tubes. Ficoll-Paque density-gradient centrifugation was used to isolate PBMCs, with at least 6 million per sample. Total RNA was extracted from PBMCs with Trizol reagent, with at least 6 micrograms obtained per sample. The percentages of naive CD45RAhigh/CD27high T cells were determined by flow cytometry on a PBMC aliquot from every donor.

The sequencing input was blood. Recombination joined TRBV6-2 or TRBV6-3 with TRBJ2-1, with 7 bases matching TRBD2. This receptor was taken from a woman older than 75 in good health. The DNA sequence is given as TGTGCCAGTGCACCGGGACTACCCTACAATGAGCAGTTCTTC. It codes for CASAPGLPYNEQFF.